Shown below are 13 T cell receptor beta chains from a single sample sequenced in a study of blood T cells in healthy people across ages. The use of a sample-barcoded 5' primer and a J-beta primer mix characterized a second PCR of about 6 to 12 cycles. Each CDR3 protein is one row after TCRdb ran MiXCR on the 5' RACE reads. Here the sample spans more than 1.4 million distinct CDR3 sequences, roughly 40% being singletons. The sample was blood. These receptor sequences come from a woman under 30 in good health.

This clonotype was detected only a few times. The V gene is TRBV12-3 or TRBV12-4, the J gene TRBJ1-6; possibly TRBD1 for D (6 bases). V lost 4 bases and J 14 bases, leaving 18 bases between the germline ends. The CDR3 spans 14 residues. DNA for the CDR3: TGTGCCAGCAGTTACGGAAGGGGGAAAGGAGCCCTCCACTTT. This codes for CASSYGRGKGALHF.

The chain is built from TRBV7-3 and TRBJ2-4; D possibly matches TRBD1 or TRBD2 (5 bases each). The J call may be incorrect, as the DNA end agrees better with TRBJ2-7. Germline loops: CDR1 SGHTA, CDR2 FQGTGA. CDR3 length: 13 amino acids. The CDR3 region is CASSFGPGREQYF. CDR3 sequence (DNA): TGTGCCAGCAGCTTTGGGCCGGGGCGCGAGCAGTACTTC.

The rearrangement uses TRBV3-1 and TRBJ2-5, with TRBD1 as a possible D gene (6 bases). V lost 0 bases, J lost 11 bases, and 10 bases lay in between. Germline CDR1 is LGHDT and CDR2 is YNNKEL (reference sequence). This CDR3 region has 12 residues. In nucleotides, the CDR3 is TGTGCCAGCAGCCAAGAGTATAGGGGGCAGTACTTC. Its translation: CASSQEYRGQYF.

This clonotype was recorded once. Germline and junction disagree at one end, which may indicate a read error. J is TRBJ2-7 and V is TRBV4-1, with 9 nucleotides matching TRBD1. The CDR3 contains 18 residues. Germline CDR1 MGHRA, CDR2 YSYEKL. The CDR3 nucleotides read TGCGCCAACAGCCAAGGCATGGACAGGGGACCCCCAGTAAACGAGCAGTACTTC. Its protein product is CANSQGMDRGPPVNEQYF.

The rearrangement uses TRBV5-1 and TRBJ2-5; D is perhaps TRBD1 (5 bases). The length of the CDR3 is 15 residues. Germline CDR1 SGHRS, CDR2 YFSETQ. V lost 2 bases and J lost 2, with 13 bases in between. The CDR3 is CASSLGTTAQETQYF. The DNA of the CDR3 is TGCGCCAGCAGCTTAGGTACGACAGCTCAAGAGACCCAGTACTTC.

This clonotype appeared a few times. The rearrangement links TRBV6-5 to TRBJ2-1, with 11 bases that match TRBD2. CDR3 length equals 16 residues. Germline CDR1 and CDR2: MNHEY and SVGAGI. The ends lost 2 bases at V and 8 bases at J; junction bases unmatched: 8. CDR3 nucleotide sequence: TGTGCCAGCAGTTACGAGACTAGCGGGATTGTAGATGAGCAGTTCTTC. Residues: CASSYETSGIVDEQFF.

The chain employs TRBV6-5 and TRBJ2-5, with D perhaps assigned TRBD1 or TRBD2 (6 bases each). Germline CDR1 and CDR2: MNHEY and SVGAGI. CDR3 length equals 14 residues. V was cut by 6 bases and J by 5 bases, with 16 bases left in between. The DNA for the CDR3 is TGTGCCAGCAGGGCCTCGGGGGCGTTGGAGACCCAGTACTTC. Translated: CASRASGALETQYF.

The rearrangement uses TRBV7-9 and TRBJ2-7, with 9 bases aligning to TRBD2. V gave up 4 bases and J gave up 6 bases; unmatched junction bases: 7. The CDR3 sequence is 14 residues long. Germline V gene data show CDR1 as SEHNR and CDR2 as FQNEAQ (reference sequence). The DNA for the CDR3 is TGTGCCAGCAGCTATAGCGGGAGCTCCCTCGAGCAGTACTTC. Translation: CASSYSGSSLEQYF.

The chain combines TRBV5-1 with TRBJ2-3, with D possibly matching TRBD1 (6 bases). The CDR3 is made up of 13 amino acids. The V gene's germline CDR1 is SGHRS and CDR2 YFSETQ. Deletions cut 4 bases from V and 4 bases from J, with 10 bases between. DNA for the CDR3: TGCGCCAGCAGCCAATACAGGGCAGATACGCAGTATTTT. It is translated as CASSQYRADTQYF.

The chain uses TRBV9 and TRBJ2-1, with 7 bases fitting TRBD1. The germline V gene has CDR1 SGDLS and CDR2 YYNGEE. Trimming took 1 base from V and 1 from J; bases not matched to a gene: 5. This CDR3 region has 16 residues. The CDR3 protein is CASSVRETGSYNEQFF. The CDR3 DNA sequence: TGTGCCAGCAGCGTAAGAGAGACAGGGTCCTACAATGAGCAGTTCTTC.

This clonotype was counted between two and nine times. This chain uses TRBV25-1 with TRBJ2-1; 7 bases agree with TRBD2. CDR3 length equals 19 residues. In germline, CDR1 is MGHDK, CDR2 SYGVNS. V trimming: 1 base; J trimming: 0 bases; junction bases outside the gene matches: 12. CDR3 nucleotide sequence: TGTGCCAGCAGTGAATCTCTTCCTAGCGGCGATAACTCCTACAATGAGCAGTTCTTC. As protein: CASSESLPSGDNSYNEQFF.

This clonotype showed up just once. This chain uses TRBV28 with TRBJ2-5; D is unclear. Trimming took off 7 bases at V and 0 bases at J, with 18 bases between the two ends. This CDR3 region has 16 residues. Germline CDR1 reads MDHEN; CDR2 reads SYDVKM. This chain's CDR3 is CASNTPRRHYQETQYF. CDR3 DNA sequence: TGTGCCAGCAATACTCCCCGGCGACACTACCAAGAGACCCAGTACTTC.

The chain uses TRBV25-1 and TRBJ1-2; 7 nucleotides align to TRBD1. The germline V gene has CDR1 MGHDK and CDR2 SYGVNS. V lost 2 bases, J lost 0 bases, and 9 bases stayed unmatched. This CDR3 has 17 amino acids. The CDR3 DNA sequence: TGTGCCAGCAGTGAACCGGGGGGGACAGCAACTAACTATGGCTACACCTTC. It yields the protein CASSEPGGTATNYGYTF.